Detailed here is one T cell receptor (beta chain). Its antigen specificity is not known. No much larger clone exists at a distance of one base, and base qualities are not known. V has 7 bases trimmed and J has 4 bases trimmed; junction bases matching no gene number 17. CDR3 length: 18 amino acids, cysteine to phenylalanine. Solely the CDR3 DNA is kept, with 54 bases framed from the first base. The germline V gene sets CDR1 to SGHAT and CDR2 to FQNNGV. None of the patients had been given any treatment before thyroid surgery. The study retrospectively analysed patient clinical samples collected from the early 2010s to the late 2010s using T-cell receptor beta sequencing. This sample stems from a study of metastatic and nonmetastatic thyroid tumors (dated by TCRdb to the early 2020s). Turning to the overall study: Repertoires were compared across peripheral blood and tumor or nodule tissue samples from malignant and benign thyroid patients.

Libraries were built with PCR. The listed sequencing device is Illumina HiSeq 4000. The TCR beta-chain CDR3 region of each patient was profiled by high-throughput sequencing. On the study's bioinformatics: A classifier to discriminate distant-metastatic papillary thyroid cancer patients was built from CDR3 differences across clinicopathological groups. Repertoire diversity was assessed with the Shannon index, and tumor-blood repertoire similarity with the Morisita-Horn index. The raw public reads went through TCRdb reprocessing: fastp at Q25, MiXCR clone calling, in-frame beta chains kept. The V and J calls and clone size are TCRdb's, not the authors'. For this sample there are 50,000 to 70,000 clones; just over 4% appear just once. 20% to 25% of the sample lies in the top ten. Overall results and qualifications from the work: In both blood and tumor samples, TCR beta diversity was reported to be significantly higher in malignant tumors than in benign nodules.

Sequenced: blood. The chain links TRBV11-2 with TRBJ2-2, and TRBD1 aligns with 8 junction nucleotides. The sequence derives from a female donor with papillary thyroid cancer or a benign thyroid nodule (not recorded which). Some clones in this sample may be carry-over from other donors' samples. This receptor carries the CDR3 CASKPWTGNYRSTGELFF. The DNA sequence is as follows: TGTGCCAGCAAACCGTGGACAGGGAACTATCGGAGCACCGGGGAGCTGTTTTTT.